This TCR beta chain was identified in a study of blood T cell repertoires in COVID-19. As for the study in general: Italy, Spain and the United States were the sources of the convalescent and acute COVID-19 samples. PBMCs, B-cell-depleted T cells, or T cells were the source of the cDNA or gDNA that made up the material.

The V and J ends lost 5 bases and 3 bases respectively, with 12 bases between them. The CDR3 has 14 residues. The germline CDR1 and CDR2 sequences are MNHEY and SMNVEV (reference sequence). Under the authors' procedure: Amplification from reference gene primers served as the basis for estimated nucleated cell counts. Measured with immunoSEQ multiplex PCR; TCRdb has only the in-frame clones, and not every one. V, J and clone size derive from that table, while D and trimming were established from the DNA sequence. In the table there are about 270,000 clones, more than 75% of which are singletons. The genes are TRBV27 and TRBJ2-3; D might be TRBD2 (5 bases). The clonotype was recovered from a man aged 40-50 years with active or convalescent COVID-19. The material sequenced was peripheral blood. The CDR3 bases are TGTGCCAGCAGTACTGGCGGGCAAACAGATACGCAGTATTTT. It translates to CASSTGGQTDTQYF.